This paragraph reports one TCR beta chain. What it binds is not known. This sample was included in a study of CXCR3-negative and CXCR3-positive naive CD8 T cells. Study conclusions and caveats: Memory CD8+ cells showed much lower diversity, while both naive subsets displayed comparably high diversity. The study found more hydrophobic TRB CDR3s in CXCR3-positive naive cells than in CXCR3-negative naive cells.

The authors made the TRB cDNA libraries by 5' RACE using UMI labels. With the 5' RACE reads reprocessed, TCRdb shows one record per CDR3 protein and no DNA. In all, the sample yields some 110,000 distinct CDR3 sequences. By phenotype, naive CD8+ T cells were CD45RO-CCR7+CD27+CD95-. The germline V gene has CDR1 SEHNR and CDR2 FQNEAQ (reference sequence). The CDR3 extends over 15 amino acids. Sample: naive CXCR3+ CD8+ T cells from blood. Subset in this sample: CD45RO-CCR7+CD27+CD95- naive CD8+ T cells expressing CXCR3 (TNR3+). The chain combines TRBV7-9 with TRBJ2-5; TCRdb's D call, TRBD2, is unchecked because there is no DNA. This sequence originates from a human donor in good health. Some clones in this sample may be carry-over from other donors' samples. The chain's CDR3 is CASSAGTSGQETQYF. Full variable domain (rest looked up from reference TRBV7-9 and TRBJ2-5): DTGVSQNPRHKITKRGQNVTFRCDPISEHNRLYWYRQTLGQGPEFLTYFQNEAQLEKSRLLSDRFSAERPKGSFSTLEIQRTEQGDSAMYLCASSAGTSGQETQYFGPGTRLLVL.